Shown below are 13 T cell receptor beta chains from a single sample sequenced in a study of PD-1 blockade in classical Hodgkin lymphoma. Each of the patients experienced relapse following autologous stem cell transplantation, and their brentuximab vedotin exposure differed. Clones were read by immunoSEQ multiplex PCR, and TCRdb kept only the in-frame ones, dropping some. The sample yields tens of thousands of clones, roughly 90% seen once. The material sequenced was peripheral blood mononuclear cells (PBMCs), taken at baseline. The source of these receptors is a human donor with classical Hodgkin lymphoma.

The table lists this clone with a count of one. V is TRBV5-8 and J is TRBJ2-7; unclear D gene. CDR1 is SGHTS, CDR2 YDEGEE, per germline. This CDR3 contains 13 residues. V was trimmed by 2 bases and J by 1 base, leaving 7 bases between them. CDR3 region: CASSFLSSYEQYF. The CDR3 DNA is TGTGCCAGCAGCTTCCTGTCATCCTACGAGCAGTACTTC.

The rearrangement joins TRBV5-5 to TRBJ1-5, with D tentatively TRBD1 (5 bases). Trimming stripped 3 bases from V and 1 base from J, with 5 bases between. CDR3 length equals 13 residues. Germline CDR1 and CDR2: SGHKS and YYEKEE (reference sequence). CDR3 nucleotides: TGTGCCAGCAGCTGGGGGAGCAATCAGCCCCAGCATTTT. This translates into CASSWGSNQPQHF.

CDR3 region: CASSEGDRGIYGYTF. In nucleotides, the CDR3 is TGTGCCAGCAGTGAAGGGGACAGGGGGATCTATGGCTACACCTTC. The chain couples TRBV6-1 to TRBJ1-2, with 11 bases lining up with TRBD1. Trimming took 1 base from V and 4 from J; bases not matched to a gene: 2. Germline assignment: CDR1 MNHNS and CDR2 SASEGT. This CDR3 has 15 residues.

The gene calls are TRBV2 and TRBJ2-2; tentatively, D is TRBD1 (5 bases). Germline CDR1 and CDR2: SNHLY and FYNNEI. V lost 8 bases, J lost 2 bases, and 15 bases lay in between. The CDR3 runs 15 residues. The CDR3 DNA reads TGTGCCAGCCGCAGGGCCGCAGACAACACCGGGGAGCTGTTTTTT. This encodes CASRRAADNTGELFF.

This chain joins TRBV7-6 and TRBJ1-1; D gene uncertain. Trimming pared 5 bases from V and 11 bases from J, leaving 30 bases between. This CDR3 has 17 amino acids. Germline-derived CDR1 and CDR2 are SGHVS and FNYEAQ. The CDR3 DNA reads as TGTGCCAGCAGCCCCGACCAAAATAGAATCCCGCTACCTGGGGCTTTCTTT. The encoded protein is CASSPDQNRIPLPGAFF.

The chain is built from TRBV4-3 and TRBJ1-3; 7 bases map to TRBD1. Per germline, CDR1 LGHNA and CDR2 YSLEER. The length of the CDR3 is 18 residues. V dropped 3 bases and J dropped 0; count of bases not matched to a gene: 11. The CDR3, as DNA: TGCGCCAGCAGCCAGACCACTCAAAGACAGGGCTCTGGAAACACCATATATTTT. Translation: CASSQTTQRQGSGNTIYF.

The chain has TRBV13 and TRBJ2-1; TRBD1 or TRBD2 may be the D gene (5 bases each). CDR1 PRHDT and CDR2 FYEKMQ come from the germline V gene (reference sequence). This CDR3 is 14 amino acids long. V was cut by 7 bases and J by 8 bases, with 18 bases left in between. The CDR3: CASNYGTRVHEQFF. CDR3 DNA: TGTGCCAGCAACTATGGGACCAGGGTCCATGAGCAGTTCTTC.

The J gene is TRBJ1-5, the V gene TRBV10-1; no reliable D call. V lost 0 bases and J 5 bases, leaving 5 bases between the germline ends. Germline V gene lookup returns CDR1 WNHNN and CDR2 SYGVQD (reference sequence). This CDR3 contains 13 residues. Written as DNA, the CDR3 is TGCGCCAGCAGTGAGTCCCGGGATCAGCCCCAGCATTTT. Translated, it gives CASSESRDQPQHF.

The chain links TRBV7-7 to TRBJ2-3; 10 positions match TRBD2. In germline, CDR1 is SSHAT, CDR2 FNYEAQ (reference sequence). The CDR3 consists of 15 residues. V was clipped by 5 bases and J by 1 base; unmatched bases: 3. CDR3 region: CASSPGTSGTDTQYF. Written as DNA, the CDR3 is TGTGCCAGCAGCCCAGGGACTAGCGGCACAGATACGCAGTATTTT.

This clone was recorded once. This chain connects TRBV6-5 to TRBJ2-7, with TRBD1 identical over 9 bases. Losses at the gene ends were 5 bases for V and 4 bases for J; bases not matched to a gene: 9. Looked up from germline, CDR1 is MNHEY and CDR2 is SVGAGI. The CDR3 is made up of 15 amino acids. CDR3 sequence reads: CASSLRDRDSYEQYF. CDR3 nucleotide sequence: TGTGCCAGCAGTCTCAGGGACAGGGATTCATACGAGCAGTACTTC.

J is TRBJ2-1 and V is TRBV30; D is perhaps TRBD2 (5 bases). CDR3 length: 13 residues. The V gene lost 6 bases and the J gene lost 2 bases, with 11 bases spanning the gap. Germline V gives CDR1 GTSNPN, CDR2 SVGIG (reference sequence). Here the CDR3 DNA reads TGTGCCTGCCGCGGGCTTACCTACAATGAGCAGTTCTTC. Translation gives CACRGLTYNEQFF.

The rearrangement links TRBV27 to TRBJ1-5; no clear D gene. The CDR3 loop spans 13 amino acids. Looked up from germline, CDR1 is MNHEY and CDR2 is SMNVEV (reference sequence). Between the trimmed V and J ends, which lost 0 bases and 4 bases, there was a span of 4 bases. The CDR3 DNA sequence: TGTGCCAGCAGTTTATCGTTGAATCAGCCCCAGCATTTT. Its protein is CASSLSLNQPQHF.

As concerns this clone: The sample holds other DNA sequences that translate to the same CDR3. This chain joins TRBV2 and TRBJ1-3, with no clear D. Trimming took 6 bases from V and 0 from J, leaving 9 bases between them. Germline loops: CDR1 SNHLY, CDR2 FYNNEI. CDR3 length: 14 amino acids. In DNA form, the CDR3 reads TGTGCCAGCAGGGTGGGTAGCTCTGGAAACACCATATATTTT. Translated: CASRVGSSGNTIYF.